The 11 T cell receptor beta chains below come from one sample, sequenced in a study of shared clonotypes between healthy human individuals. TCRdb's copy holds only in-frame clones and misses some; the assay was immunoSEQ multiplex PCR. The repertoire has around 440,000 clones, around 77% of them found once; the top ten carry 12%. The sample taken for sequencing was PBMCs. The receptors were sampled from a woman in her forties in good health. Some clones in this sample may be carry-over from other donors' samples.

About this clone: Within the sample, other DNA sequences also encode this same CDR3. The J gene is TRBJ1-2, the V gene TRBV30; 9 nucleotides align to TRBD1. With V trimmed by 0 bases and J by 4 bases, 0 bases remained unmatched. The CDR3 runs 13 residues. Germline CDR1 is GTSNPN and CDR2 is SVGIG (reference sequence). The DNA for the CDR3 is TGTGCCTGGAGTGTACAGGGGGCCTATGGCTACACCTTC. It codes for CAWSVQGAYGYTF.

The V and J genes are TRBV18 and TRBJ1-3; D perhaps matches TRBD1 (5 bases). The CDR3 has 16 amino acids. Germline CDR1 is KGHSH and CDR2 is LQKENI. V was shortened by 1 base and J by 0 bases, with 10 bases between the two germline ends. The CDR3 spells CASSPRQTGSGNTIYF. The CDR3, as DNA: TGTGCCAGCTCACCACGACAGACGGGCTCTGGAAACACCATATATTTT.

The CDR3 coding sequence is TGTGCCAGCAGCTTATTCCCGGTTGGGAACACCGGGGAGCTGTTTTTT. This sequence encodes CASSLFPVGNTGELFF. This sequence joins TRBV7-2 and TRBJ2-2; D not resolved. Trimming pared 2 bases from V and 1 base from J, leaving 11 bases between. The CDR3 spans 16 residues. Germline CDR1 reads SGHTA; CDR2 reads FQGNSA. Together with reference TRBV7-2 and TRBJ2-2, the CDR3 gives the full variable domain: GAGVSQSPSNKVTEKGKDVELRCDPISGHTALYWYRQSLGQGLEFLIYFQGNSAPDKSGLPSDRFSAERTGGSVSTLTIQRTQQEDSAVYLCASSLFPVGNTGELFFGEGSRLTVL.

The rearrangement joins TRBV9 to TRBJ1-5, with D unresolved. There are 15 residues in the CDR3. V dropped 3 bases and J dropped 3 bases, with 13 bases sitting between them. The V gene's germline CDR1 is SGDLS and CDR2 YYNGEE. As DNA, the CDR3 is TGTGCCAGCAGCGGCAATAACAGCCTCAATCAGCCCCAGCATTTT. Residues: CASSGNNSLNQPQHF.

The chain couples TRBV5-4 to TRBJ2-3; possible D gene TRBD2, 6 bases. This CDR3 is built from 13 residues. Looked up from germline, CDR1 is SGHNT and CDR2 is YYREEE (reference sequence). V was shortened by 7 bases and J by 1 base, with 10 bases between the two germline ends. The CDR3 DNA is TGTGCCAGCCGGGCTAGCGGCACAGATACGCAGTATTTT. Protein product: CASRASGTDTQYF.

The chain combines TRBV9 with TRBJ2-3; 13 nucleotides align to TRBD2. The junction had 5 bases not matched to a gene; V was cut back by 4 bases and J by 3 bases. This CDR3 contains 16 residues. The germline V gene has CDR1 SGDLS and CDR2 YYNGEE. The CDR3 here is CASSPGLAGATDTQYF. The DNA for the CDR3 is TGTGCCAGCAGCCCAGGACTAGCGGGAGCAACAGATACGCAGTATTTT.

With regard to this clone: A clone one base away is much larger, so this may be a read error. This chain links TRBV21-1 with TRBJ2-7. TRBV21-1 is assigned pseudogene status. The CDR3 spans 11 residues. CDR3 residues: CASSKADEQYF. CDR3 in DNA: TGTGCCAGCAGCAAAGCGGACGAGCAGTACTTC.

The CDR3 DNA reads as TGTGCCAGCAGCGACGGGGACTGGGGGGAGCAGTTCTTC. This sequence encodes CASSDGDWGEQFF. The J gene is TRBJ2-1, the V gene TRBV13, with D maybe TRBD2 (6 bases). Germline CDR1 and CDR2: PRHDT and FYEKMQ (reference sequence). V lost 5 bases and J lost 10, with 15 bases in between. The CDR3 is 13 amino acids.

The rearrangement uses TRBV11-3 and TRBJ2-2; TRBD2 agrees at 7 bases. The V and J ends lost 3 bases and 6 bases, in that order; junction bases with no gene match: 7. Germline V gene data show CDR1 as SGHNT and CDR2 as YENEEA. This CDR3 comprises 15 residues. The CDR3 protein is CASSLGGPVSGELFF. The CDR3 nucleotides read TGTGCCAGCAGCTTGGGAGGGCCGGTGTCCGGGGAGCTGTTTTTT.

This clone has just one count. This sequence joins TRBV6-5 and TRBJ1-2; D uncertain. V shed 4 bases and J shed 8 bases, with 14 bases lying between them. The CDR3 consists of 13 residues. Germline loops: CDR1 MNHEY, CDR2 SVGAGI. CDR3 sequence: CASSSGLPWGYTF. The CDR3, as DNA: TGTGCCAGCAGTTCAGGCCTCCCTTGGGGCTACACCTTC.

The chain combines TRBV2 with TRBJ2-2, with D perhaps matching TRBD1 or TRBD2 (5 bases each). The CDR3 sequence is 16 residues long. The V end was cut by 6 bases, the J end by 5 bases, with 19 bases between. Germline CDR1 SNHLY, CDR2 FYNNEI. The CDR3 coding sequence is TGTGCCAGCAGCGCTTCGAGGGGCCCGAGGACCGGGGAGCTGTTTTTT. Amino acids: CASSASRGPRTGELFF.